This TCR beta chain was recovered during a study of identical twins. Whole-study findings and limits: Shared out-of-frame alpha sequences (those common to twins) showed excess low generation probability.

This clonotype was seen many times. The antigen remains undetermined. Trimming at V came to 5 bases and at J to 7 bases, leaving 27 bases not matched to a gene. Germline lookup yields CDR1 SQVTM and CDR2 ANQGSEA. This CDR3 spans 20 amino acids. A single record per CDR3 protein comes from TCRdb applying MiXCR to the 5' RACE reads. The sample lists hundreds of thousands of distinct CDR3 sequences, around 6% occurring once. The rearrangement links TRBV29-1 to TRBJ1-2; 11 bases align to TRBD1. Sequencing was carried out using naive T cells sorted from blood. This receptor was identified in a man in his late teens or twenties in good health. CDR3 nucleotides: TGCAGCGTTCGACCCGGGACAGGGGGGGTTGGTTCCCTCTATTTAGGTGGCTACACCTTC. This codes for CSVRPGTGGVGSLYLGGYTF.